These 28 T cell receptor beta chains were all obtained from the same sample, sequenced in a study of blood T cell repertoires in COVID-19. Assay: immunoSEQ multiplex PCR; the TCRdb copy retains only in-frame clones and omits some. The sample holds about 290,000 clones, about nine tenths seen once. The material sequenced was peripheral blood. These TCRs come from a woman in her 30s with COVID-19, enrolled during active disease.

This chain joins TRBV5-4 and TRBJ2-2; 11 bases are a match to TRBD2. This CDR3 is built from 17 residues. V was clipped by 0 bases and J by 5 bases; unmatched bases: 6. Germline CDR1 SGHNT, CDR2 YYREEE (reference sequence). The CDR3 DNA reads as TGTGCCAGCAGCTTGGCGCTAACTAGCGGGGGTACCGGGGAGCTGTTTTTT. This translates into CASSLALTSGGTGELFF.

The V gene is TRBV6-5, the J gene TRBJ1-1; a weak D match, TRBD1 (5 bases). CDR1 and CDR2 (germline): MNHEY, SVGAGI. The CDR3 spans 11 residues. V was pared by 5 bases and J by 11 bases, with 12 bases between. CDR3: CASSISGRAFF. The CDR3, as DNA: TGTGCCAGCAGTATCTCAGGGCGGGCTTTCTTT.

This chain joins TRBV29-1 and TRBJ1-6, with D tentatively TRBD1 (5 bases). The length of the CDR3 is 14 residues. Trimming cost V 5 bases and J 8 bases, with 16 bases left between them. Germline-derived CDR1 and CDR2 are SQVTM and ANQGSEA. In DNA form, the CDR3 reads TGCAGCGTTCGGATGTCAGGGCTGGATTCACCCCTCCACTTT. It encodes CSVRMSGLDSPLHF.

This chain links TRBV4-1 with TRBJ1-1; 11 bases agree with TRBD1. There are 16 residues in the CDR3. J gave up 5 bases and V 2 bases, and 7 bases lay outside the gene matches. Germline CDR1 and CDR2: MGHRA and YSYEKL. The CDR3 DNA reads TGCGCCAGCAGCCAACTTGTAGGGACAGGGGGTACTGAAGCTTTCTTT. As protein: CASSQLVGTGGTEAFF.

The chain carries TRBV27 and TRBJ2-1; unclear D gene. The V gene's germline CDR1 is MNHEY and CDR2 SMNVEV (reference sequence). This CDR3 has 14 residues. The V end was cut by 6 bases, the J end by 8 bases, with 17 bases between. The CDR3 is CASSYQTVAHEQFF. CDR3 DNA sequence: TGTGCCAGCAGCTACCAGACCGTAGCACATGAGCAGTTCTTC.

The chain combines TRBV3-1 (or the pseudogene TRBV3-2) with TRBJ1-1; D call uncertain. CDR3 length: 14 amino acids. V gave up 4 bases and J gave up 5 bases, with 14 bases separating them. Per germline, CDR1 LGHDT and CDR2 YNNKEL (reference sequence). The CDR3 DNA is TGTGCCAGCAGCCGAGCGGGTGGATGGACTGAAGCTTTCTTT. Translating gives CASSRAGGWTEAFF.

The rearrangement uses TRBV27 and TRBJ1-1; no clear D. The CDR3 covers 12 residues. V was clipped by 11 bases and J by 6 bases, with 16 bases between them. Germline CDR1 and CDR2: MNHEY and SMNVEV (reference sequence). The CDR3 coding sequence is TGTGCCTCCTATACGGGTTATTCTGAAGCTTTCTTT. The encoded protein is CASYTGYSEAFF.

About this clone: One junction end does not reproduce the germline sequence, and a read error may be involved. V gene TRBV7-2 combines with J gene TRBJ1-6; D remains ambiguous. Germline CDR1 SGHTA, CDR2 FQGNSA. This CDR3 region has 12 residues. Written as DNA, the CDR3 is TGTGCCAGCAGCTCCTTTAATTCACCCCTCCACTTT. This translates into CASSSFNSPLHF.

The chain carries TRBV7-9 and TRBJ1-1, with D possibly matching TRBD1 (6 bases). This CDR3 comprises 14 residues. CDR1 SEHNR and CDR2 FQNEAQ come from the germline V gene (reference sequence). Trimming stripped 7 bases from V and 3 bases from J, with 15 bases between. The CDR3 nucleotides read TGTGCCAGCACCCAGGGGCCTATGGACACTGAAGCTTTCTTT. Translated, it gives CASTQGPMDTEAFF. The entire variable domain, with the rest obtained from reference TRBV7-9 and TRBJ1-1, is as follows: DTGVSQNPRHKITKRGQNVTFRCDPISEHNRLYWYRQTLGQGPEFLTYFQNEAQLEKSRLLSDRFSAERPKGSFSTLEIQRTEQGDSAMYLCASTQGPMDTEAFFGQGTRLTVV.

The chain joins TRBV18 to TRBJ2-2; 8 bases are shared with TRBD2. V lost 3 bases to trimming and J lost 4 bases; unmatched junction nucleotides: 7. CDR1 is KGHSH, CDR2 LQKENI, per germline. This CDR3 is 16 amino acids long. In DNA, the CDR3 is TGTGCCAGCTCACCCCCGGGGGGGCTGGGCACCGGGGAGCTGTTTTTT. Encoded protein: CASSPPGGLGTGELFF.

The chain is built from TRBV19 and TRBJ2-2; 8 bases fit TRBD1. Per the germline V gene, CDR1 is LNHDA and CDR2 is SQIVND (reference sequence). The J segment lost 7 bases and the V segment lost 7 bases, leaving 17 bases of the junction unmatched. There are 17 residues in the CDR3. For the CDR3, the DNA is TGTGCCAGTACCGCCCCCCGGCAGGGGGCGCGGGGCGGGGAGCTGTTTTTT. Amino acid sequence: CASTAPRQGARGGELFF.

V gene TRBV9 combines with J gene TRBJ1-4; 7 bases fit TRBD1. The junction had 10 bases not matched to a gene; V was cut back by 4 bases and J by 7 bases. Germline-derived CDR1 and CDR2 are SGDLS and YYNGEE. CDR3 length equals 15 residues. The CDR3 DNA reads as TGTGCCAGCAGCCCTCTGACAGGGTCGGGTGAAAAACTGTTTTTT. Protein sequence: CASSPLTGSGEKLFF. The full variable domain, its missing parts supplied by reference TRBV9 and TRBJ1-4, is DSGVTQTPKHLITATGQRVTLRCSPRSGDLSVYWYQQSLDQGLQFLIQYYNGEERAKGNILERFSAQQFPDLHSELNLSSLELGDSALYFCASSPLTGSGEKLFFGSGTQLSVL.

This chain uses TRBV6-6 with TRBJ2-1; 12 bases match TRBD1. V shed 6 bases, J shed 5 bases, and the junction held 8 bases outside the gene matches. Germline lookup yields CDR1 MNHNY and CDR2 SVGAGI (reference sequence). The CDR3 runs to 16 residues. This CDR3 reads CASSSGTGGDDNEQFF. CDR3 DNA: TGTGCCAGCAGCTCCGGGACAGGGGGCGATGACAATGAGCAGTTCTTC.

In this sample, this clone turned up once. The chain joins TRBV6-1 to TRBJ1-1, with 12 bases lining up with TRBD1. This CDR3 has 16 amino acids. J was trimmed by 6 bases and V by 3 bases; bases with no gene match: 8. The germline V gene encodes CDR1 MNHNS and CDR2 SASEGT. In nucleotides, the CDR3 is TGTGCCAGCAGTGATACTCCGGGACAGGGGGCTCCTGAAGCTTTCTTT. This sequence encodes CASSDTPGQGAPEAFF.

This clone was found once. This sequence joins TRBV6-5 and TRBJ1-1; the match to TRBD1 covers 8 bases. Trimming removed 5 bases from V and 5 bases from J; junction bases left unmatched: 7. CDR1 MNHEY and CDR2 SVGAGI come from the germline V gene. The CDR3 extends over 14 amino acids. The CDR3 DNA reads as TGTGCCAGCAGTAACCACAGGGGGAGTACTGAAGCTTTCTTT. Encoded protein: CASSNHRGSTEAFF.

The chain carries TRBV19 and TRBJ2-3; D perhaps matches TRBD1 (5 bases). The ends were cut back, 4 bases at V and 3 bases at J, with 14 bases in the middle. The CDR3 length is 15 residues. Germline CDR1 LNHDA, CDR2 SQIVND (reference sequence). As DNA, the CDR3 is TGTGCCAGTAGTAACCCCTACGACAGTACAGATACGCAGTATTTT. This sequence encodes CASSNPYDSTDTQYF.

This chain uses TRBV24-1 with TRBJ2-7, with 9 bases matching TRBD1. Germline V CDR1 and CDR2: KGHDR, SFDVKD. CDR3 length: 14 residues. The V and J ends lost 4 bases and 5 bases, in that order; junction bases with no gene match: 5. CDR3 nucleotides: TGTGCCACCAGTGACCCGGACAGGGGACACGAGCAGTACTTC. Encoded protein: CATSDPDRGHEQYF.

A remark on this clone: The sample has other DNA sequences that encode this CDR3 too. The genes are TRBV18 and TRBJ1-6; TRBD1 aligns across 9 bases. The CDR3 has 15 amino acids. J lost 7 bases, V lost 3 bases, and 4 bases had no gene match. Germline assignment: CDR1 KGHSH and CDR2 LQKENI. As DNA, the CDR3 is TGTGCCAGCTCACCGGGACAGGGAGGGAATTCACCCCTCCACTTT. This translates into CASSPGQGGNSPLHF.

The chain recombines TRBV11-2 with TRBJ1-5; the match to TRBD1 covers 7 bases. Germline V CDR1 and CDR2: SGHAT, FQNNGV. With V trimmed by 1 base and J by 0 bases, 12 bases remained unmatched. The length of the CDR3 is 19 residues. The CDR3 DNA is TGTGCCAGCAGCTTAGGAAGAACCGGGACAGACTATAGCAATCAGCCCCAGCATTTT. Its translation: CASSLGRTGTDYSNQPQHF.

The genes are TRBV28 and TRBJ2-2; 13 nucleotides agree with TRBD2. This CDR3 is 19 amino acids long. Germline V lookup: CDR1 MDHEN, CDR2 SYDVKM. Trimming at V came to 4 bases and at J to 4 bases, leaving 12 bases not matched to a gene. The chain's CDR3 is CASSSHRTSGGVSTGELFF. The CDR3 DNA reads as TGTGCCAGCAGTTCACATCGAACTAGCGGGGGGGTCAGCACCGGGGAGCTGTTTTTT.

This rearrangement joins TRBV5-1 to TRBJ2-3; TRBD2 matches 10 bases. V dropped 0 bases and J dropped 7; count of bases not matched to a gene: 5. CDR1 is SGHRS and CDR2 is YFSETQ in the germline V gene. CDR3 length: 15 amino acids. The DNA of the CDR3 is TGCGCCAGCAGCTTGGGGCTAGCGGGGGAGAATACGCAGTATTTT. Translating it yields CASSLGLAGENTQYF.

The chain employs TRBV3-1 (or the pseudogene TRBV3-2) and TRBJ2-1; D is possibly TRBD2 (6 bases). Deletions cut 1 base from V and 8 bases from J, with 18 bases between. Germline CDR1 is LGHDT and CDR2 is YNNKEL (reference sequence). This CDR3 is built from 16 residues. CDR3 region: CASSQGPVGAGYEQFF. Here the CDR3 DNA reads TGTGCCAGCAGCCAAGGCCCTGTCGGGGCGGGGTATGAGCAGTTCTTC.

The chain uses TRBV11-2 and TRBJ2-7, with 15 bases fitting TRBD2. Germline loops: CDR1 SGHAT, CDR2 FQNNGV. V lost 6 bases and J lost 3; bases outside the gene matches: 6. The CDR3 has 16 amino acids. CDR3 in DNA: TGTGCCAGCAGATGGGGACTAGCGGGGGGTCTCTACGAGCAGTACTTC. It translates to CASRWGLAGGLYEQYF.

V is TRBV12-3 or TRBV12-4 and J is TRBJ2-3; D may be TRBD2 (5 bases). The CDR3 totals 13 residues. CDR3 amino acids: CAISGLGWDTQYF. CDR3 in DNA: TGTGCTATCAGCGGACTGGGGTGGGATACGCAGTATTTT.

The J gene is TRBJ1-1, the V gene TRBV4-1, with D unclear. The germline V gene has CDR1 MGHRA and CDR2 YSYEKL. The CDR3 length is 17 residues. Trimming removed 1 base from V and 3 bases from J, with 18 bases in between. The CDR3 DNA sequence: TGCGCCAGCAGCCAAGGGGTGCCCGGGAACCTTTACACTGAAGCTTTCTTT. It is translated as CASSQGVPGNLYTEAFF.

This chain uses TRBV4-1 with TRBJ1-1; unclear D gene. Germline CDR1 and CDR2: MGHRA and YSYEKL. V was trimmed by 1 base and J by 4 bases, leaving 13 bases between them. The CDR3 extends over 15 amino acids. This CDR3 reads CASSQVSGLGTEAFF. The CDR3 bases are TGCGCCAGCAGCCAAGTCTCGGGGTTAGGCACTGAAGCTTTCTTT.

This chain uses TRBV18 with TRBJ1-4; TRBD1 agrees at 7 bases. Germline CDR1 is KGHSH and CDR2 is LQKENI. This CDR3 has 17 residues. Trimming cost V 3 bases and J 7 bases; bases outside gene matches: 14. In DNA, the CDR3 is TGTGCCAGCTCACCCGACAGGGTCTACGAATTGAGTGAAAAACTGTTTTTT. This gives the protein CASSPDRVYELSEKLFF. The variable domain in full, completed from reference TRBV18 and TRBJ1-4, reads NAGVMQNPRHLVRRRGQEARLRCSPMKGHSHVYWYRQLPEEGLKFMVYLQKENIIDESGMPKERFSAEFPKEGPSILRIQQVVRGDSAAYFCASSPDRVYELSEKLFFGSGTQLSVL.

The V call is TRBV11-1, the J call TRBJ1-1, with a weak D call TRBD1 (5 bases). This CDR3 is 15 amino acids long. Between the trimmed V and J ends, which lost 0 bases and 10 bases, there was a span of 18 bases. Germline-derived CDR1 and CDR2 are SGHAT and FQDESV (reference sequence). CDR3 nucleotides: TGTGCCAGCAGCTTAGCCTTGGGCAGGGCATATGGAGCTTTCTTT. It yields the protein CASSLALGRAYGAFF.